The 4 T cell receptor beta chains listed next were all sequenced from one sample in a study of cytomegalovirus exposure and HLA in healthy donors. Generated by immunoSEQ multiplex PCR, the TCRdb table keeps only in-frame clones and is missing some. The sample yields roughly 300,000 clones, roughly 90% seen once. The sample comprised PBMCs. The receptors come from a woman in her 30s in good health and CMV-seropositive.

This chain links TRBV5-1 with TRBJ1-3; D possibly corresponds to TRBD1 (5 bases). The V and J ends lost 0 bases and 0 bases respectively, with 10 bases between them. Per the germline V gene, CDR1 is SGHRS and CDR2 is YFSETQ. The CDR3 has 16 residues. The CDR3 loop is CASSLGPGGSGNTIYF. As DNA, the CDR3 is TGCGCCAGCAGCTTGGGCCCTGGGGGCTCTGGAAACACCATATATTTT.

The chain uses TRBV5-1 and TRBJ2-5; no clear D. Germline CDR1 and CDR2: SGHRS and YFSETQ. Trimming stripped 3 bases from V and 1 base from J, with 4 bases between. This CDR3 has 12 amino acids. CDR3 nucleotide sequence: TGCGCCAGCAGCTGGGGCCAAGAGACCCAGTACTTC. Translating it yields CASSWGQETQYF.

A single count supports this clone. This chain connects TRBV27 to TRBJ1-1; no firm D call. CDR1 is MNHEY, CDR2 SMNVEV, per germline (reference sequence). The CDR3 has 15 residues. The V gene lost 3 bases and the J gene lost 1 base, with 12 bases spanning the gap. CDR3 loop: CASSLGGIGNTEAFF. Written as DNA, the CDR3 is TGTGCCAGCAGTTTGGGAGGGATTGGGAACACTGAAGCTTTCTTT.

The rearrangement joins TRBV7-8 to TRBJ2-1; 7 nucleotides align to TRBD2. The V gene end was trimmed by 0 bases and the J gene end by 6 bases; junction bases not matched to a gene: 2. Germline values: CDR1 SGHVS, CDR2 FQNEAQ. The CDR3 totals 14 residues. This CDR3 reads CASSLAGGFNEQFF. The CDR3 coding sequence is TGTGCCAGCAGCTTAGCGGGAGGGTTCAATGAGCAGTTCTTC. The full variable domain, in which reference TRBV7-8 and TRBJ2-1 provide the parts outside the CDR3, is GAGVSQSPRYKVAKRGQDVALRCDPISGHVSLFWYQQALGQGPEFLTYFQNEAQLDKSGLPSDRFFAERPEGSVSTLKIQRTQQEDSAVYLCASSLAGGFNEQFFGPGTRLTVL.